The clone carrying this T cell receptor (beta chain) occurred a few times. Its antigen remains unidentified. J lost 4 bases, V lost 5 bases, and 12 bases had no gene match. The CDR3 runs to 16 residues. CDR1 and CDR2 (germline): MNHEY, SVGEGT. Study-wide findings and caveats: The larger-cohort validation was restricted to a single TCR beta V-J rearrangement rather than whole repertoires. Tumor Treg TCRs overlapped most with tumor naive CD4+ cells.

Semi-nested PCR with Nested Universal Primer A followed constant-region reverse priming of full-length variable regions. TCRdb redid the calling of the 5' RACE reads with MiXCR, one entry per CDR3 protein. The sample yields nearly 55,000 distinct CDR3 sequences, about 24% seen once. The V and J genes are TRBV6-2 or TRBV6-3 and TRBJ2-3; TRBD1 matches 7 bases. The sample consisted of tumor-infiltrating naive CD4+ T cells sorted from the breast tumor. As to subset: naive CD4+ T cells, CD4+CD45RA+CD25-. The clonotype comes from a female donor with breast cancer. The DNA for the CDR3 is TGTGCCAGCAGTGGTGACAGGGCCCCCCACGCAGATACGCAGTATTTT. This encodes CASSGDRAPHADTQYF.